This entry features one TCR beta chain sequence. Germline values: CDR1 SGHRS, CDR2 YFSETQ. The V and J ends lost 4 bases and 3 bases, in that order; junction bases with no gene match: 7. The CDR3 runs to 15 residues. This specimen belongs to a study of blood T cell repertoires in COVID-19. Study summary: Sample material is recorded as cDNA or gDNA derived from T cells, B-cell-depleted T cells, or PBMCs.

As handled by the study authors: From reference gene primer amplification, estimates of nucleated cell counts were derived. Sequenced by immunoSEQ multiplex PCR; TCRdb stores in-frame clones only, minus some. The DNA gave D and trimming, while V, J and clone size come from that table. The table includes some 150,000 clones, about 90% detected once. The TCR was taken from a man aged 50 to 60 with active COVID-19. The V and J genes are TRBV5-1 and TRBJ1-1, with 9 bases fitting TRBD1. The sequenced sample consisted of peripheral blood. The CDR3 spells CASSRDRVSDTEAFF. As DNA, the CDR3 is TGCGCCAGCAGCCGGGACAGGGTTTCGGACACTGAAGCTTTCTTT. Full variable domain (remainder filled in from reference TRBV5-1 and TRBJ1-1): KAGVTQTPRYLIKTRGQQVTLSCSPISGHRSVSWYQQTPGQGLQFLFEYFSETQRNKGNFPGRFSGRQFSNSRSEMNVSTLELGDSALYLCASSRDRVSDTEAFFGQGTRLTVV.